These 2 T cell receptor beta chains originate from one sample sequenced in a study of blood T cell repertoires in COVID-19. Measured with immunoSEQ multiplex PCR; TCRdb has only the in-frame clones, and not every one. The table shows 150,000 to 200,000 clones, with around 75% occurring only once. Sample: peripheral blood. The receptors stem from a woman in her thirties or forties with COVID-19, enrolled during active disease.

V and J are TRBV10-3 and TRBJ1-1; D is possibly TRBD1 (5 bases). V lost 7 bases, J lost 1 base, and 10 bases lay in between. The CDR3 totals 13 residues. Germline lookup yields CDR1 ENHRY and CDR2 SYGVKD. The CDR3 nucleotides read TGTGCCATCACCGTAGACAGGAACACTGAAGCTTTCTTT. Its translation is CAITVDRNTEAFF.

This clone was recorded a few times. The chain uses TRBV10-1 and TRBJ2-5; TRBD2 might be the D (6 bases). Germline assignment: CDR1 WNHNN and CDR2 SYGVQD (reference sequence). CDR3 length: 12 amino acids. Trimming took off 1 base at V and 14 bases at J, with 14 bases between the two ends. CDR3 nucleotide sequence: TGCGCCAGCAGTGAGTTACCGGGACTCTTTTACTTC. This gives the protein CASSELPGLFYF.